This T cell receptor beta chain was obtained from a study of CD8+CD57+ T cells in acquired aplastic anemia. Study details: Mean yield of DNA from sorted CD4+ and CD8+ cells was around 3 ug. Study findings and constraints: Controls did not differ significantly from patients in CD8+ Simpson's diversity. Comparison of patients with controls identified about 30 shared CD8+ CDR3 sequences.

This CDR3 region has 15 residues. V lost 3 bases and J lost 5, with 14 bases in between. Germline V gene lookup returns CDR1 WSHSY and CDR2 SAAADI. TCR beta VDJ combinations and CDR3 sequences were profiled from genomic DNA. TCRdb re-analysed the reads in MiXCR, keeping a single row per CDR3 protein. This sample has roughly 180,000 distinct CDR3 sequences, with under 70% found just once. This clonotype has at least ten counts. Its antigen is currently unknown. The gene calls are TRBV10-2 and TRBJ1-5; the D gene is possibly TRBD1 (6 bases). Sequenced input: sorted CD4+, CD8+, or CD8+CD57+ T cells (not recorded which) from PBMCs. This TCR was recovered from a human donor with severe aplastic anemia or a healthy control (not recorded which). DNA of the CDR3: TGCGCCAGCAGTGAATTACAGGGTGACGATCAGCCCCAGCATTTT. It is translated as CASSELQGDDQPQHF.